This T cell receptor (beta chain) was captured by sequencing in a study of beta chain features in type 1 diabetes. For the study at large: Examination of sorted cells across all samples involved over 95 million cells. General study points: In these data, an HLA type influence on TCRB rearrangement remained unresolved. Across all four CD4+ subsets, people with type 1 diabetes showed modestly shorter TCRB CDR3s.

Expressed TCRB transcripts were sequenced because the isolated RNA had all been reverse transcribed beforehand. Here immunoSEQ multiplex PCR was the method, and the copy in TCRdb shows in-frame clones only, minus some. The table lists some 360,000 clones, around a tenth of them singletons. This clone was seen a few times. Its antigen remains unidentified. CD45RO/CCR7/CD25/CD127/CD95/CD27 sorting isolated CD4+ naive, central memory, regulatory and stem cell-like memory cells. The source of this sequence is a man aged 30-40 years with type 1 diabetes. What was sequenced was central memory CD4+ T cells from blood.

The CDR3 sequence is CASSQGVMDGEQYF. As DNA, the CDR3 is TGTGCCAGCAGCCAAGGTGTAATGGATGGCGAGCAGTACTTC. This chain connects TRBV14 to TRBJ2-7; D ambiguous. CDR1 and CDR2 (germline): SGHDN, FVKESK. Between the trimmed V and J ends, which lost 1 base and 6 bases, there was a span of 13 bases. The CDR3 sequence is 14 residues long.